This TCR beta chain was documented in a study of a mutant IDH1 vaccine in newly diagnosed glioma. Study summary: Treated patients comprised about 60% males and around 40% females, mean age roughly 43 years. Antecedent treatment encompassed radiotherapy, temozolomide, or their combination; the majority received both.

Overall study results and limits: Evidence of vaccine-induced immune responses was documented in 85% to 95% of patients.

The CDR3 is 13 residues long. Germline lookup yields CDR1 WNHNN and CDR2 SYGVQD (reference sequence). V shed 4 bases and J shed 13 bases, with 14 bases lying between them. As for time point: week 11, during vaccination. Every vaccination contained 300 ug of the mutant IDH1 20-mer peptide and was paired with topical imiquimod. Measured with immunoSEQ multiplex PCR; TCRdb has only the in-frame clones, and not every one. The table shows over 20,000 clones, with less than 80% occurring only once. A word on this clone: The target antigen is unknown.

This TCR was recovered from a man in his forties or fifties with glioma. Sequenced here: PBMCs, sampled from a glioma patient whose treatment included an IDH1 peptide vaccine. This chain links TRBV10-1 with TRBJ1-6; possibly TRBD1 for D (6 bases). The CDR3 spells CASSVRTGMPLHF. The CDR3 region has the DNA TGCGCCAGCAGTGTGCGAACAGGGATGCCCCTCCACTTT.